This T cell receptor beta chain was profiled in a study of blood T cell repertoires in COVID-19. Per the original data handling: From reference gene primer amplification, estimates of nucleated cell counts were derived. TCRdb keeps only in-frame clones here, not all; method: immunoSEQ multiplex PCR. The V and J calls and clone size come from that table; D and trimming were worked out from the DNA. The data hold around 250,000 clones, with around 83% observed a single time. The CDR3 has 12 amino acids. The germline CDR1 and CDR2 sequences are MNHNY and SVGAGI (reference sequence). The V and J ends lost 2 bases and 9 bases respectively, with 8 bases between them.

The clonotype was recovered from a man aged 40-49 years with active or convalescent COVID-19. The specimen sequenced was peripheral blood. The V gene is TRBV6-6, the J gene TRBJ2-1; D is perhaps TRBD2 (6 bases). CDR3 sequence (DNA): TGTGCCAGCAGTTACAATAGCGGTGAGCAGTTCTTC. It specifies CASSYNSGEQFF.